This T cell receptor beta chain was captured in a study of cytomegalovirus exposure and HLA in healthy donors. The study, taken as a whole, reports: Cytomegalovirus status was reportedly diagnosed by the classifier with high specificity and sensitivity. Most TCR sequences were seen very rarely across donors, but some public TCRs occurred in many. Researchers counted around 160 TCR beta chains as cytomegalovirus-associated.

Clones were sequenced by immunoSEQ multiplex PCR, and TCRdb holds only the in-frame ones, with some missing. The data show roughly 250,000 clones, approximately 83% seen once. Germline V CDR1 and CDR2: SGHVS, FQNEAQ. The CDR3 has 13 residues. Trimming cost V 0 bases and J 6 bases, with 7 bases left between them. Comments on this clone: Its antigen remains unidentified.

What was sequenced was PBMCs. The receptor comes from a woman between 25 and 40 years old in good health and CMV-seropositive. This chain links TRBV7-8 with TRBJ2-3; D is undetermined. CDR3 nucleotide sequence: TGTGCCAGCAGCTTAGCTGGGCACGATACGCAGTATTTT. Translating gives CASSLAGHDTQYF.